These 30 T cell receptor beta chains were sequenced from one sample in a study of CD8 T cells in ankylosing spondylitis. Broader study findings: About 8 highly homologous variants formed a TCR beta motif that appeared characteristic of ankylosing spondylitis blood.

Antigen specificity for these receptors is unknown. In TCRdb, the 5' RACE reads were re-called with MiXCR into one record per CDR3 protein. Of some 450,000 distinct CDR3 sequences listed, about 15% are singletons. The specimen sequenced was blood, either unsorted or a sorted T cell fraction (not recorded which). The receptors originated from a male donor with ankylosing spondylitis.

This clonotype was counted between two and nine times. The rearrangement links TRBV20-1 to TRBJ2-7; D may match TRBD1 or TRBD2 (7 bases each). The CDR3 contains 14 residues. The germline CDR1 and CDR2 sequences are DFQATT and SNEGSKA (reference sequence). The ends were cut back, 0 bases at V and 5 bases at J, with 14 bases in the middle. CDR3 amino acids: CSARDRRGGNEQYF. CDR3 DNA sequence: TGCAGTGCTAGAGATCGCAGGGGGGGCAACGAGCAGTACTTC.

This chain joins TRBV7-9 and TRBJ2-1; the D gene is possibly TRBD2 (5 bases). Per the germline V gene, CDR1 is SEHNR and CDR2 is FQNEAQ (reference sequence). V was trimmed by 0 bases and J by 8 bases, leaving 17 bases between them. The CDR3 has 16 residues. This CDR3 reads CASSLAGRRLGDEQFF. The DNA of the CDR3 is TGTGCCAGCAGCTTAGCCGGCAGGCGCCTCGGGGATGAGCAGTTCTTC. Using reference TRBV7-9 and TRBJ2-1 for the parts outside the CDR3, the full variable domain is DTGVSQNPRHKITKRGQNVTFRCDPISEHNRLYWYRQTLGQGPEFLTYFQNEAQLEKSRLLSDRFSAERPKGSFSTLEIQRTEQGDSAMYLCASSLAGRRLGDEQFFGPGTRLTVL.

CDR3 bases: TGTGCCAGCAGTTGGGACCGGGGCTTACGGGTGGAAAAACTGTTTTTT. Its protein is CASSWDRGLRVEKLFF. The chain joins TRBV12-3 or TRBV12-4 to TRBJ1-4; D perhaps matches TRBD1 (5 bases). V shed 4 bases and J shed 8 bases, with 20 bases lying between them. CDR3 size: 16 residues.

The rearrangement uses TRBV20-1 and TRBJ2-2; D may be TRBD1 or TRBD2 (5 bases each). Germline CDR1 DFQATT, CDR2 SNEGSKA (reference sequence). The CDR3 spans 14 residues. V was cut by 1 base and J by 4 bases, with 10 bases left in between. DNA for the CDR3: TGCAGTGCTAGAGCGACGGGGACCACCGGGGAGCTGTTTTTT. Its protein product is CSARATGTTGELFF.

This clonotype was seen only a few times. This rearrangement joins TRBV11-2 to TRBJ1-1; 8 bases map to TRBD1. Unmatched junction bases numbered 6, after V lost 5 bases and J lost 1 base. The V gene's germline CDR1 is SGHAT and CDR2 FQNNGV. The CDR3 totals 15 residues. The CDR3 loop is CASSPRTGWNTEAFF. CDR3 DNA sequence: TGTGCCAGCAGCCCCCGGACAGGGTGGAACACTGAAGCTTTCTTT.

This clonotype has only a few counts. This chain links TRBV5-6 with TRBJ2-1; 8 bases line up with TRBD2. Germline values: CDR1 SGHDT, CDR2 YYEEEE. Losses at the gene ends were 6 bases for V and 6 bases for J; bases not matched to a gene: 5. This CDR3 has 13 amino acids. In DNA form, the CDR3 reads TGTGCCAGCACGTTTGGGACTAGCAATGAGCAGTTCTTC. As protein: CASTFGTSNEQFF.

This clonotype was picked up a small number of times. This sequence joins TRBV20-1 and TRBJ2-7; perhaps TRBD1 as D (5 bases). V shed 6 bases and J shed 5 bases, with 17 bases lying between them. The CDR3 consists of 13 residues. Germline CDR1 and CDR2: DFQATT and SNEGSKA (reference sequence). CDR3: CSANQGVYNEQYF. The CDR3 DNA reads as TGCAGTGCAAACCAGGGTGTATATAACGAGCAGTACTTC.

This clonotype was counted a few times. The rearrangement links TRBV28 to TRBJ2-7, with D hard to call. The CDR3 is made up of 15 amino acids. Germline values: CDR1 MDHEN, CDR2 SYDVKM. The V end was cut by 7 bases, the J end by 7 bases, with 23 bases between. The chain's CDR3 is CASNPLSQDLGEQYF. The CDR3 DNA reads as TGTGCCAGCAACCCTCTATCGCAAGATCTGGGGGAGCAGTACTTC.

The chain carries TRBV5-1 and TRBJ2-5; unclear D gene. The germline V gene has CDR1 SGHRS and CDR2 YFSETQ. V gave up 0 bases and J gave up 5 bases, with 11 bases separating them. The CDR3 extends over 14 amino acids. The CDR3 DNA follows: TGCGCCAGCAGCTTGGAAAGGCCGAGGGAGACCCAGTACTTC. Amino acids: CASSLERPRETQYF.

The DNA of the CDR3 is TGTGCCAGCTCACCATCGGACAGGGGGCGTAACACTGAAGCTTTCTTT. This encodes CASSPSDRGRNTEAFF. The chain uses TRBV18 and TRBJ1-1; 11 nucleotides line up with TRBD1. The V segment lost 2 bases and the J segment 2 bases; nucleotides outside the gene matches: 4. CDR3 length: 16 amino acids. CDR1 and CDR2 (germline): KGHSH, LQKENI.

V gene TRBV20-1 combines with J gene TRBJ2-7, with 9 nucleotides matching TRBD1. Germline assignment: CDR1 DFQATT and CDR2 SNEGSKA (reference sequence). The CDR3 runs to 14 residues. V lost 6 bases and J lost 8; bases outside the gene matches: 14. The CDR3 sequence is CSATDSGQGIQQYF. The CDR3 DNA reads TGCAGTGCAACGGACTCGGGACAGGGTATCCAGCAGTACTTC.

This clonotype appeared a few times. The V and J genes are TRBV6-1 and TRBJ2-1, with 10 bases matching TRBD1. CDR3 length equals 13 residues. The germline gives CDR1 MNHNS, CDR2 SASEGT. The V and J ends lost 9 bases and 4 bases, in that order; junction bases with no gene match: 3. The CDR3: CASGTGAYNEQFF. For the CDR3, the DNA is TGTGCCAGTGGGACAGGGGCTTACAATGAGCAGTTCTTC.

The chain carries TRBV19 and TRBJ1-1; D is unclear. This CDR3 comprises 15 residues. V lost 5 bases to trimming and J lost 1 base, with 14 bases between them. Germline V CDR1 and CDR2: LNHDA, SQIVND (reference sequence). As DNA, the CDR3 is TGTGCCAGTAGTGCCCAACAGAAAAAGAACACTGAAGCTTTCTTT. Amino acids: CASSAQQKKNTEAFF. Filled out from reference TRBV19 and TRBJ1-1, the complete variable domain reads DGGITQSPKYLFRKEGQNVTLSCEQNLNHDAMYWYRQDPGQGLRLIYYSQIVNDFQKGDIAEGYSVSREKKESFPLTVTSAQKNPTAFYLCASSAQQKKNTEAFFGQGTRLTVV.

J is TRBJ2-4 and V is TRBV13; no clear D gene. With 5 bases removed from V and 1 base from J, the gap between germline ends came to 9 bases. Germline CDR1 reads PRHDT; CDR2 reads FYEKMQ (reference sequence). The CDR3 is made up of 14 amino acids. CDR3 sequence reads: CASSRYEAKNIQYF. DNA of the CDR3: TGTGCCAGCAGCCGGTACGAGGCCAAAAACATTCAGTACTTC.

The rearrangement links TRBV3-1 to TRBJ2-7, with D possibly matching TRBD2 (7 bases). CDR3 length: 14 residues. Germline assignment: CDR1 LGHDT and CDR2 YNNKEL (reference sequence). V was cut by 4 bases and J by 2 bases, with 12 bases left in between. The CDR3 here is CASSRGGPPYEQYF. The CDR3 coding sequence is TGTGCCAGCAGCCGGGGGGGGCCTCCCTACGAGCAGTACTTC.

This clonotype was recorded a few times. The chain carries TRBV12-3 or TRBV12-4 and TRBJ1-2; D remains ambiguous. Trimming took off 8 bases at V and 1 base at J, with 11 bases between the two ends. The CDR3 length is 13 residues. For the CDR3, the DNA is TGTGCCAGCCATGATGTTTATAACTATGGCTACACCTTC. It encodes CASHDVYNYGYTF.

This clonotype was found a few times. The V gene is TRBV10-2, the J gene TRBJ2-7, with D possibly matching TRBD1 (6 bases). Trimming cost V 4 bases and J 7 bases, with 8 bases left between them. The CDR3 is made up of 11 amino acids. Germline lookup yields CDR1 WSHSY and CDR2 SAAADI. In nucleotides, the CDR3 is TGCGCCAGCAGTGTAGACAGGGAGCAGTACTTC. Its translation: CASSVDREQYF.

The sample holds a few counts of this clonotype. V and J are TRBV7-9 and TRBJ2-7; the D gene could be TRBD1 or TRBD2 (5 bases each). Trimming pared 1 base from V and 5 bases from J, leaving 12 bases between. Germline V CDR1 and CDR2: SEHNR, FQNEAQ (reference sequence). The CDR3 runs 14 residues. In nucleotides, the CDR3 is TGTGCCAGCAGCTTAGTGAGGGGCAGGGACGAGCAGTACTTC. Its protein product is CASSLVRGRDEQYF.

This clonotype was observed a handful of times. V and J are TRBV7-9 and TRBJ1-1; the D is unclear. CDR3 size: 13 residues. V lost 5 bases, J lost 1 base, and 8 bases lay in between. The germline gives CDR1 SEHNR, CDR2 FQNEAQ (reference sequence). The CDR3 spells CASSPRKNTEAFF. The CDR3 region has the DNA TGTGCCAGCAGCCCTCGGAAGAACACTGAAGCTTTCTTT.

The genes are TRBV28 and TRBJ2-2; D ambiguous. The CDR3 sequence is 15 residues long. CDR1 and CDR2 (germline): MDHEN, SYDVKM. Trimming shortened V by 2 bases and J by 7 bases, and 14 bases separated the two germline ends. The CDR3 coding sequence is TGTGCCAGCAGTTTAGCCTTAGTCCGAAACGGGGAGCTGTTTTTT. As protein: CASSLALVRNGELFF.

A few counts support this clonotype. The chain couples TRBV28 to TRBJ1-1; TRBD1 agrees at 8 bases. This CDR3 has 16 residues. Trimming removed 5 bases from V and 4 bases from J; junction bases left unmatched: 12. Germline loops: CDR1 MDHEN, CDR2 SYDVKM. The CDR3 DNA sequence: TGTGCCAGCAGTGGGACCGGGACAGGAGCCCTCACTGAAGCTTTCTTT. This codes for CASSGTGTGALTEAFF.

This clonotype was picked up a small number of times. CDR3 residues: CASSSHLTPLAGSYNEQFF. The CDR3 region has the DNA TGTGCCAGCAGCTCGCACCTAACTCCACTAGCGGGGAGCTACAATGAGCAGTTCTTC. This chain connects TRBV12-3 or TRBV12-4 to TRBJ2-1; 10 bases agree with TRBD2. V was clipped by 6 bases and J by 3 bases; unmatched bases: 17. This CDR3 spans 19 amino acids.

V gene TRBV18 combines with J gene TRBJ1-1; D gene uncertain. This CDR3 spans 14 amino acids. V lost 2 bases, J lost 0 bases, and 7 bases lay in between. Germline CDR1 KGHSH, CDR2 LQKENI. The CDR3, as DNA: TGTGCCAGCTCACCAAAAGAAATGAACACTGAAGCTTTCTTT. Translating it yields CASSPKEMNTEAFF.

This clonotype was seen more than once but under ten times. The rearrangement links TRBV7-9 to TRBJ2-1; 9 bases fit TRBD1. CDR1 and CDR2 from the germline V gene are SEHNR and FQNEAQ (reference sequence). Trimming cost V 2 bases and J 10 bases; bases outside gene matches: 9. The CDR3 runs to 15 residues. CDR3 nucleotide sequence: TGTGCCAGCAGCTTATTTAGGACAGGGGTCCGAGAGCAGTTCTTC. This codes for CASSLFRTGVREQFF. Using reference TRBV7-9 and TRBJ2-1 for the parts outside the CDR3, the full variable domain is DTGVSQNPRHKITKRGQNVTFRCDPISEHNRLYWYRQTLGQGPEFLTYFQNEAQLEKSRLLSDRFSAERPKGSFSTLEIQRTEQGDSAMYLCASSLFRTGVREQFFGPGTRLTVL.

A few counts support this clonotype. The chain uses TRBV6-1 and TRBJ2-2; D might be TRBD2 (6 bases). CDR1 is MNHNS, CDR2 SASEGT, per germline. The CDR3 runs 15 residues. Between the trimmed V and J ends, which lost 6 bases and 7 bases, there was a span of 18 bases. This chain's CDR3 is CASSPPWRTNGELFF. The CDR3 nucleotides are TGTGCCAGCAGCCCCCCGTGGAGGACTAACGGGGAGCTGTTTTTT.

There are a few counts of this clonotype. The J gene is TRBJ1-1, the V gene TRBV12-3 or TRBV12-4, with D possibly TRBD1 on 5 matching bases. Trimming left V 6 bases short and J 1 base short, with 15 bases between. The CDR3 is 15 residues long. Here the CDR3 reads CASRALGQGNTEAFF. As DNA, the CDR3 is TGTGCCAGCAGGGCTCTGGGGCAGGGGAACACTGAAGCTTTCTTT.

This clonotype was recorded a few times. This CDR3 reads CAISGASNMNTEAFF. The DNA of the CDR3 is TGTGCCATCAGTGGGGCCAGCAACATGAACACTGAAGCTTTCTTT. The V call is TRBV10-3, the J call TRBJ1-1; D remains ambiguous. Trimming pared 4 bases from V and 0 bases from J, leaving 12 bases between. This CDR3 spans 15 amino acids. The germline V gene encodes CDR1 ENHRY and CDR2 SYGVKD.

The chain combines TRBV14 with TRBJ2-1; 8 nucleotides line up with TRBD1. The CDR3 is made up of 12 amino acids. Germline values: CDR1 SGHDN, CDR2 FVKESK. Losses at the gene ends were 4 bases for V and 9 bases for J; bases not matched to a gene: 2. CDR3 amino acids: CASSLQGAEQFF. The CDR3 bases are TGTGCCAGCAGCCTCCAGGGGGCTGAGCAGTTCTTC.

This clonotype was seen a few times. The V and J genes are TRBV20-1 and TRBJ2-3, with TRBD2 identical over 11 bases. The CDR3 is 15 residues long. Germline trimming cut 6 bases from V and 3 bases from J; bases unmatched to any gene: 8. In germline, CDR1 is DFQATT, CDR2 SNEGSKA (reference sequence). The CDR3 loop reads CSATLAGGKTDTQYF. The CDR3 nucleotides read TGCAGTGCCACCTTAGCGGGAGGGAAAACAGATACGCAGTATTTT.

The chain joins TRBV15 to TRBJ2-7; no definite D call. The CDR3 contains 18 residues. Trimming shortened V by 0 bases and J by 5 bases, and 23 bases separated the two germline ends. Germline-derived CDR1 and CDR2 are LNHNV and YYDKDF (reference sequence). The CDR3 DNA reads TGTGCCACCAGCAGAGACTTCCGAAGCGCCGGACGTGTACACGAGCAGTACTTC. Translating it yields CATSRDFRSAGRVHEQYF.